The 25 T cell receptor beta chains below come from one sample, sequenced in a study of blood T cells in healthy people across ages. Then a second PCR, running roughly 7 to 11 cycles, was carried out with a sample-barcoded 5' primer and a J-beta primer mix. TCRdb ran MiXCR on the 5' RACE reads and lists one entry per CDR3 protein. Counted here are some 890,000 distinct CDR3 sequences, around 29% occurring once; the ten biggest clones make up 10%. These data were likewise used in another study, on T cells of mothers and their children.

Source material: blood. Receptor source: a woman in her thirties or forties in good health.

The V gene is TRBV28, the J gene TRBJ2-6; D unclear. V shed 2 bases and J shed 2 bases, with 7 bases lying between them. CDR3 length: 15 residues. Germline V gene lookup returns CDR1 MDHEN and CDR2 SYDVKM. CDR3 sequence (DNA): TGTGCCAGCAGTTTAGTGAGCACTGGGGCCAACGTCCTGACTTTC. Protein: CASSLVSTGANVLTF.

The count of this clonotype is one. The CDR3 sequence is CASSDRAGNTIYF. CDR3 nucleotide sequence: TGTGCCAGCAGTGACAGGGCTGGAAACACCATATATTTT. This chain joins TRBV6-1 and TRBJ1-3; perhaps TRBD1 as D (5 bases). V lost 3 bases and J 2 bases, leaving 5 bases between the germline ends. CDR1 is MNHNS, CDR2 SASEGT, per germline. The CDR3 is 13 residues long.

The chain uses TRBV21-1 and TRBJ2-7. The assigned J gene may be wrong: the sequence end matches TRBJ2-5 better. TRBV21-1 is tagged as a pseudogene. The CDR3 is 15 amino acids. CDR3 loop: CASSKARRSRETQYF. Here the CDR3 DNA reads TGTGCCAGCAGCAAAGCGCGGCGGTCGAGAGAGACCCAGTACTTC.

Many counts were recorded for this clonotype. The CDR3 is CASTLGPHSYNEQFF. The CDR3 bases are TGTGCCAGCACGTTAGGCCCACACTCCTACAATGAGCAGTTCTTC. The chain uses TRBV2 and TRBJ2-1; D is undetermined. Germline CDR1 and CDR2: SNHLY and FYNNEI. V lost 7 bases to trimming and J lost 0 bases, with 13 bases between them. CDR3 length: 15 residues.

As for this clonotype: A much more abundant neighbour one base away suggests this may be a read error. V and J are TRBV20-1 and TRBJ1-1, with D unclear. Trimming took 2 bases from V and 5 from J, leaving 12 bases between them. Germline CDR1 is DFQATT and CDR2 is SNEGSKA (reference sequence). CDR3 length: 13 amino acids. The CDR3 region is CSARLTGWTEAFF. The CDR3 DNA follows: TGCAGTGCTAGATTAACCGGGTGGACTGAAGCTTTCTTT.

This clonotype was observed at least ten times. The genes are TRBV7-2 and TRBJ2-7; 8 nucleotides agree with TRBD1. The CDR3 loop spans 14 amino acids. The V segment lost 6 bases and the J segment 6 bases; nucleotides outside the gene matches: 10. Looked up from germline, CDR1 is SGHTA and CDR2 is FQGNSA. DNA of the CDR3: TGTGCCAGCAGTCCCGGACAGGGAGGTTCCGAGCAGTACTTC. It translates to CASSPGQGGSEQYF.

This clonotype appeared a few times. The chain recombines TRBV2 with TRBJ2-7; TRBD2 aligns across 7 bases. V shed 8 bases, J shed 5 bases, and the junction held 9 bases outside the gene matches. This CDR3 comprises 13 residues. The germline CDR1 and CDR2 sequences are SNHLY and FYNNEI. DNA for the CDR3: TGTGCCAGCGAACCCGGGGGGACCAACGAGCAGTACTTC. As protein: CASEPGGTNEQYF.

This clonotype was picked up many times. The chain joins TRBV20-1 to TRBJ1-2; the match to TRBD1 covers 7 bases. The germline V gene encodes CDR1 DFQATT and CDR2 SNEGSKA (reference sequence). Trimming cost V 4 bases and J 1 base; bases outside gene matches: 0. The CDR3 loop spans 12 amino acids. The CDR3 here is CSATGGNYGYTF. In DNA form, the CDR3 reads TGCAGTGCTACAGGGGGTAACTATGGCTACACCTTC.

V gene TRBV19 combines with J gene TRBJ1-2; D is possibly TRBD1 (6 bases). CDR3 size: 15 residues. Germline-derived CDR1 and CDR2 are LNHDA and SQIVND (reference sequence). V shed 5 bases and J shed 4 bases, with 17 bases lying between them. The CDR3 bases are TGTGCCAGTAGTCCGATTCAGGGGTTTGGCTATGGCTACACCTTC. This sequence encodes CASSPIQGFGYGYTF.

In the case of this clonotype: Just one base apart from a much larger clone, this may be a read error. The chain is built from TRBV20-1 and TRBJ2-7; D not certain. The CDR3 totals 14 residues. CDR1 DFQATT and CDR2 SNEGSKA come from the germline V gene (reference sequence). The CDR3 here is CGAPDSRVAYEQYF. CDR3 DNA sequence: TGCGGTGCTCCCGACTCCCGGGTCGCCTACGAGCAGTACTTC.

For this clonotype: Mismatch with germline at one junction end may stem from a read error. V and J are TRBV7-9 and TRBJ2-7; no clear D. The CDR3 has 12 residues. Germline lookup yields CDR1 SEHNR and CDR2 FQNEAQ (reference sequence). For the CDR3, the DNA is TGTGCCAGCAGCGTAGCCCTCTGGGAGCAGTACTTC. This sequence encodes CASSVALWEQYF.

The table lists this clonotype with a count of one. The genes are TRBV29-1 and TRBJ2-2, with D perhaps TRBD1 (5 bases). There are 14 residues in the CDR3. Germline V gene sequence: CDR1 SQVTM, CDR2 ANQGSEA. V was clipped by 6 bases and J by 2 bases, with 13 bases between them. Here the CDR3 DNA reads TGCAGCGTAACAGGCGGCTCAAACACCGGGGAGCTGTTTTTT. This translates into CSVTGGSNTGELFF.

This clonotype was seen a handful of times. This sequence joins TRBV12-3 or TRBV12-4 and TRBJ2-7; TRBD2 aligns across 8 bases. V lost 6 bases to trimming and J lost 6 bases; unmatched junction nucleotides: 10. The CDR3 spans 14 residues. The chain's CDR3 is CASRPGLGNREQYF. The CDR3 coding sequence is TGTGCCAGCAGGCCGGGACTAGGAAATCGCGAGCAGTACTTC.

The table lists this clonotype with a few counts. The chain couples TRBV5-6 to TRBJ1-5; TRBD1 aligns across 9 bases. The germline gives CDR1 SGHDT, CDR2 YYEEEE. The CDR3 consists of 16 residues. V lost 3 bases, J lost 3 bases, and 7 bases stayed unmatched. The CDR3 spells CASSSGQGGINQPQHF. CDR3 nucleotide sequence: TGTGCCAGCAGCTCGGGACAGGGTGGGATCAATCAGCCCCAGCATTTT. The full variable domain, with the rest looked up from reference TRBV5-6 and TRBJ1-5, is DAGVTQSPTHLIKTRGQQVTLRCSPKSGHDTVSWYQQALGQGPQFIFQYYEEEERQRGNFPDRFSGHQFPNYSSELNVNALLLGDSALYLCASSSGQGGINQPQHFGDGTRLSIL.

V is TRBV15 and J is TRBJ1-5; no clear D gene. The CDR3 consists of 17 residues. V shed 0 bases and J shed 4 bases, with 16 bases lying between them. Germline V gives CDR1 LNHNV, CDR2 YYDKDF (reference sequence). The CDR3 DNA is TGTGCCACCAGCAGAGACGCCGGACTGGGGAGAAATCAGCCCCAGCATTTT. The encoded protein is CATSRDAGLGRNQPQHF.

The V gene is TRBV7-2, the J gene TRBJ1-2; D possibly corresponds to TRBD1 (5 bases). V lost 5 bases, J lost 4 bases, and 14 bases lay in between. Per the germline V gene, CDR1 is SGHTA and CDR2 is FQGNSA. This CDR3 region has 14 residues. As DNA, the CDR3 is TGTGCCAGCAGCCCGGGGCGGAGTCCCTATGGCTACACCTTC. Its protein product is CASSPGRSPYGYTF.

The genes are TRBV7-9 and TRBJ1-2; tentatively, D is TRBD1 (6 bases). The CDR3 is made up of 15 amino acids. The germline V gene encodes CDR1 SEHNR and CDR2 FQNEAQ (reference sequence). The V gene lost 5 bases and the J gene lost 4 bases, with 17 bases spanning the gap. This CDR3 is CASSPEGGGSYGYTF. CDR3 nucleotides: TGTGCCAGCAGCCCAGAGGGGGGTGGTTCCTATGGCTACACCTTC.

This clonotype occurred a few times. A junction end diverges from the germline sequence, so it may reflect a read error. The rearrangement links TRBV7-7 to TRBJ2-2; 7 bases are a match to TRBD1. From germline, CDR1 is SSHAT and CDR2 FNYEAQ (reference sequence). The length of the CDR3 is 13 residues. This CDR3 is CASSKQGTGELFF. CDR3 sequence (DNA): TGTGCTAGCAGCAAACAGGGGACCGGGGAGCTGTTTTTT.

About this clonotype: A junction end diverges from the germline sequence, so it may reflect a read error. V gene TRBV5-1 combines with J gene TRBJ2-7; TRBD1 matches 7 bases. CDR1 and CDR2 (germline): SGHRS, YFSETQ. This CDR3 has 15 amino acids. CDR3 bases: TGCGCCAGCAGTCCCGGGACAGTGGGGTCCTACGAGCAGGACTTC. Protein: CASSPGTVGSYEQDF.

The V call is TRBV12-3 or TRBV12-4, the J call TRBJ1-6, with D possibly TRBD1 on 6 matching bases. This CDR3 has 14 residues. V was pared by 6 bases and J by 7 bases, with 13 bases between. CDR3 DNA sequence: TGTGCCAGCAGACACTGGACAGTAAATTCACCCCTCCACTTT. Protein sequence: CASRHWTVNSPLHF.

This clonotype was seen a few times. The gene calls are TRBV20-1 and TRBJ2-5, with TRBD2 matching over 13 bases. The J call may not be correct, given that the DNA end is closer to TRBJ2-7. CDR3 length equals 14 residues. Germline CDR1 DFQATT, CDR2 SNEGSKA (reference sequence). This CDR3 is CSAPGLAGLDEQYF. The CDR3 coding sequence is TGCAGTGCACCGGGACTAGCGGGGCTAGACGAGCAGTACTTC.

This clonotype was observed many times. The chain combines TRBV6-1 with TRBJ2-6; no clear D. The V gene's germline CDR1 is MNHNS and CDR2 SASEGT. The CDR3 is 16 residues long. Trimming stripped 3 bases from V and 0 bases from J, with 9 bases between. The CDR3 sequence is CASSDRPHSGANVLTF. DNA of the CDR3: TGTGCCAGCAGTGACAGACCCCACTCTGGGGCCAACGTCCTGACTTTC.

This clonotype was observed a handful of times. J is TRBJ2-7 and V is TRBV19; no clear D gene. Germline lookup yields CDR1 LNHDA and CDR2 SQIVND (reference sequence). This CDR3 has 13 amino acids. Trimming left V 5 bases short and J 0 bases short, with 8 bases between. The CDR3 nucleotides are TGTGCCAGTAGTGAAGACGGCTCCTACGAGCAGTACTTC. Translated, it gives CASSEDGSYEQYF.

This clonotype has a handful of counts. This chain links TRBV3-1 with TRBJ2-7, with D perhaps TRBD1 (6 bases). Germline CDR1 and CDR2: LGHDT and YNNKEL (reference sequence). Trimming took off 0 bases at V and 0 bases at J, with 15 bases between the two ends. The length of the CDR3 is 17 residues. The CDR3 DNA follows: TGTGCCAGCAGCCAAGACCCCACAGGGCGCCGCTCCTACGAGCAGTACTTC. Translated: CASSQDPTGRRSYEQYF.

With respect to this clonotype: A much larger clone differs from this one at a single base, so this may be a read error. This chain joins TRBV9 and TRBJ2-5; D possibly corresponds to TRBD2 (8 bases). This CDR3 has 16 residues. The V gene lost 4 bases and the J gene lost 11 bases, with 27 bases spanning the gap. Germline V gene sequence: CDR1 SGDLS, CDR2 YYNGEE. CDR3 residues: CASSPREGGQVEGQYF. The CDR3 nucleotides read TGTGCCAGCAGCCCTCGGGAGGGAGGACAGGTCGAGGGGCAGTACTTC.